This T cell receptor beta chain is drawn from a study of early stage breast cancer tumors. About 18-50 mg of tumor tissue was diced per sample. Generated by immunoSEQ multiplex PCR, the TCRdb table keeps only in-frame clones and is missing some. The sample lists some 5,000 clones; 64% were seen once. This clone showed up just a few times. Trimming left V 8 bases short and J 0 bases short, with 6 bases between. Per germline, CDR1 MDHEN and CDR2 SYDVKM. This CDR3 has 12 amino acids. The source of this sequence is a person in their fifties or sixties with breast cancer. Source material: breast tumor tissue. The rearrangement uses TRBV28 and TRBJ2-3; D gene unclear. CDR3 bases: TGTGCCAGCGGGCAGAGCACAGATACGCAGTATTTT. It codes for CASGQSTDTQYF.